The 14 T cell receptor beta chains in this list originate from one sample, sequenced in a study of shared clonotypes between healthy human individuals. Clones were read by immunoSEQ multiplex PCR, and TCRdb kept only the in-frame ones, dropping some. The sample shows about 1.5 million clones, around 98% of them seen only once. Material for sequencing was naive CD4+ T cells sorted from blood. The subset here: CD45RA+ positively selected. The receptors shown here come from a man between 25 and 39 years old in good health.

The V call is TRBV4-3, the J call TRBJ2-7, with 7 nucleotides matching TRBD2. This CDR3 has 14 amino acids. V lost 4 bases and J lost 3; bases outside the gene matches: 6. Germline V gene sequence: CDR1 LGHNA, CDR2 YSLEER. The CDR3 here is CASSPRAGNYEQYF. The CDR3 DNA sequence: TGCGCCAGCAGCCCCAGAGCGGGGAACTACGAGCAGTACTTC.

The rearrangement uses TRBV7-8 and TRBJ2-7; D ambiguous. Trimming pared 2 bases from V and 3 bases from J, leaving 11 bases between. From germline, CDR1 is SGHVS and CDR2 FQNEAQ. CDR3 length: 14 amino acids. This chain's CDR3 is CASSLRWRDYEQYF. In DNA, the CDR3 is TGTGCCAGCAGCTTAAGGTGGAGAGACTACGAGCAGTACTTC.

The CDR3 DNA is TGCGCCAGCAGCTACTTCGGCAGGGAAGAAAAACTGTTTTTT. This encodes CASSYFGREEKLFF. The V call is TRBV5-1, the J call TRBJ1-4; maybe TRBD1 (5 bases). V was clipped by 3 bases and J by 8 bases, with 14 bases between them. Germline CDR1 is SGHRS and CDR2 is YFSETQ. The CDR3 extends over 14 amino acids.

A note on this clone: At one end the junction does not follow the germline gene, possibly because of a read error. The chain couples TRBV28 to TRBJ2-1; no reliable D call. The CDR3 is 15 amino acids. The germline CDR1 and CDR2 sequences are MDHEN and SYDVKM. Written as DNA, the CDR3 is TGTGCCACGGAGTGGCGGCAGATCTCCCACAATGAGCAGTTCTTC. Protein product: CATEWRQISHNEQFF.

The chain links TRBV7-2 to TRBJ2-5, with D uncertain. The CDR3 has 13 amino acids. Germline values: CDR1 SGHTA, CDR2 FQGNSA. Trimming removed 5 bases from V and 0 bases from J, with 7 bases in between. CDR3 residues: CASSRPYQETQYF. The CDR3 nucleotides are TGTGCCAGCAGCCGACCGTACCAAGAGACCCAGTACTTC.

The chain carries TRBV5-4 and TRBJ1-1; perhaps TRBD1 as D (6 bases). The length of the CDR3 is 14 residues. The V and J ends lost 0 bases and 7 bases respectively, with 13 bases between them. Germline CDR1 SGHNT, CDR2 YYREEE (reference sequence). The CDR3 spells CASSLVGGPDEAFF. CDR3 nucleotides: TGTGCCAGCAGCTTGGTGGGGGGGCCTGATGAAGCTTTCTTT.

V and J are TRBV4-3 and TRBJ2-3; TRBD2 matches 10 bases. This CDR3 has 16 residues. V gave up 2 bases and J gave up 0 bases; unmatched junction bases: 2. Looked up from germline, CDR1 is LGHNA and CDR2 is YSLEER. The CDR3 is CASSQLAGASTDTQYF. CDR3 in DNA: TGCGCCAGCAGCCAACTAGCGGGGGCTAGCACAGATACGCAGTATTTT.

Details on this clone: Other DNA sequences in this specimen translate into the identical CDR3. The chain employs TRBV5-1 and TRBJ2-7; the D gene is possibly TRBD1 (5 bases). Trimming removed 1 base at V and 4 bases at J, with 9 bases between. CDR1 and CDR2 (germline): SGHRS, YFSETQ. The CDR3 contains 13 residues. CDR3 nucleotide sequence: TGCGCCAGCAGCTTGAAGGGGTTGTACGAGCAGTACTTC. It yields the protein CASSLKGLYEQYF.

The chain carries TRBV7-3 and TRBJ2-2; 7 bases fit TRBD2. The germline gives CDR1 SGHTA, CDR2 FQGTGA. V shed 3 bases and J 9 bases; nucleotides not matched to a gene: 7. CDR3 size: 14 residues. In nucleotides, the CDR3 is TGTGCCAGCAGCTTCGGCGGGAGTAACCGGGAGCTGTTTTTT. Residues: CASSFGGSNRELFF.

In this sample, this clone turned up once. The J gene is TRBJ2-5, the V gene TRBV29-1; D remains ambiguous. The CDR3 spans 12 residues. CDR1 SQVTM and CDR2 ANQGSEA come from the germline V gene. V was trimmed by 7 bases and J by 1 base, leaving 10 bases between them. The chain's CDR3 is CSAGRAQETQYF. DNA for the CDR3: TGCAGCGCCGGACGGGCCCAAGAGACCCAGTACTTC.

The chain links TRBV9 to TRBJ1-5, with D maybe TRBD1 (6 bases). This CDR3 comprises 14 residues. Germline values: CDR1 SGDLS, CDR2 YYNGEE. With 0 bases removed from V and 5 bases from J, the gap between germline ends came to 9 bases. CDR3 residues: CASSVAGVDQPQHF. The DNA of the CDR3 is TGTGCCAGCAGCGTAGCAGGGGTAGATCAGCCCCAGCATTTT.

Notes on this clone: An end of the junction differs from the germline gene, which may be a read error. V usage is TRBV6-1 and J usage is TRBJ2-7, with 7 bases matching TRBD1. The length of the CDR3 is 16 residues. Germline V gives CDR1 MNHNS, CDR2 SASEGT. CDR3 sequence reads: CANSELYGQGVYEQYF. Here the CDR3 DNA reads TGTGCCAACAGTGAATTGTATGGGCAGGGGGTATACGAGCAGTACTTC.

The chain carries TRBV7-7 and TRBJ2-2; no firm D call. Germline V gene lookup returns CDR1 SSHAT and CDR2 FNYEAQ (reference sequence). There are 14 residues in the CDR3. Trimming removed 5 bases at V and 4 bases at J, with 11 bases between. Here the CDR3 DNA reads TGTGCCAGCAGCCCCGGGCCTCTCACCGGGGAGCTGTTTTTT. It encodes CASSPGPLTGELFF.

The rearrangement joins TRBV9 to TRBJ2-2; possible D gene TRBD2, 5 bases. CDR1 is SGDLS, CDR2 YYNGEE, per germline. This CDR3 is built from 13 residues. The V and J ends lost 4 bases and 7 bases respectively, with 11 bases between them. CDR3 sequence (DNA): TGTGCCAGCAGCCCCCGTAGCGTCGGGGAGCTGTTTTTT. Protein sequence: CASSPRSVGELFF.